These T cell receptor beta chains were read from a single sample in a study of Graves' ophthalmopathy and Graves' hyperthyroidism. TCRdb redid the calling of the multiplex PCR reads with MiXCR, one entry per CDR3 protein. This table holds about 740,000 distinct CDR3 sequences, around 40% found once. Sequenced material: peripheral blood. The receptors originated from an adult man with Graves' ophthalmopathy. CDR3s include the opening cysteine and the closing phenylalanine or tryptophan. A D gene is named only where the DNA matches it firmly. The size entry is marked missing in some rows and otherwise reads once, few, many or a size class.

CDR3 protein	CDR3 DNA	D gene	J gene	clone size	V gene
CSVSGTVKSYEQYF	TGCAGCGTTTCCGGGACCGTGAAATCCTACGAGCAGTACTTC	-	TRBJ2-7	many	TRBV29-1
CASSLSSSEAFF	TGCGCCAGCAGCTTATCATCCTCTGAAGCTTTCTTT	-	TRBJ1-1	few	TRBV5-1
CAISEPRDGGNEKLFF	TGTGCCATCAGTGAGCCCAGGGATGGGGGTAATGAAAAACTGTTTTTT	-	TRBJ1-4	-	TRBV10-3
CASSEQGSYNSPLHF	TGTGCCAGCAGTGAACAGGGCTCCTATAATTCACCCCTCCACTTT	-	TRBJ1-6	-	TRBV10-3
CASSYSNRAGQPQHF	TGTGCCAGCAGTTACTCGAACAGGGCGGGACAGCCCCAGCATTTT	-	TRBJ1-5	once	TRBV24-1
CASSFSQGPSYF	TGTGCCAGCAGCTTCTCTCAGGGCCCTTCGTACTTC	-	TRBJ2-7	many	TRBV7-9
CATSSLAQAYGYTF	TGTGCCACCAGCAGCTTAGCCCAGGCCTATGGCTACACCTTC	-	TRBJ1-2	once	TRBV15
CASNHSGTGYHEQYF	TGTGCCAGCAATCATTCGGGGACAGGGTATCACGAGCAGTACTTC	TRBD1	TRBJ2-7	-	TRBV7-9
CASSHRGMELFF	TGTGCCAGCAGCCACAGGGGAATGGAACTGTTTTTT	TRBD1	TRBJ1-4	once	TRBV9
CANGQGNTGELFF	TGTGCCAACGGACAGGGTAACACCGGGGAGCTGTTTTTT	TRBD1	TRBJ2-2	many	TRBV10-3
CASSLNWDSPLHF	TGTGCCAGCAGCTTAAATTGGGATTCACCCCTCCACTTT	-	TRBJ1-6	many	TRBV7-8
CASSVETGVAFGGYTF	TGTGCCAGCAGTGTAGAGACAGGGGTCGCGTTCGGCGGCTACACCTTC	TRBD1	TRBJ1-2	-	TRBV6-1
CASSPTGGQGNTIYF	TGTGCCAGCAGCCCGACCGGGGGGCAAGGAAACACCATATATTTT	-	TRBJ1-3	once	TRBV7-9
CASSPDLTGGTSGANVLTF	TGTGCCAGCAGCCCCGATCTCACAGGGGGGACCTCTGGGGCCAACGTCCTGACTTTC	TRBD1	TRBJ2-6	many	TRBV11-2
CASSFYRMNTEAFF	TGTGCCAGCAGTTTCTATAGGATGAACACTGAAGCTTTCTTT	-	TRBJ1-1	-	TRBV10-3
CASSLRRGGDEQYF	TGTGCCAGCAGCTTACGCAGGGGTGGCGACGAGCAGTACTTC	-	TRBJ2-7	few	TRBV7-9
CATGLRNTIYF	TGTGCCACCGGGCTTCGAAACACCATATATTTT	-	TRBJ1-3	many	TRBV15
CASSSGTGIEPLHF	TGTGCCAGCAGCTCCGGGACAGGGATCGAGCCCCTCCACTTT	TRBD1	TRBJ1-6	-	TRBV7-8
CASSWSGSYEQYF	TGTGCCAGCAGTTGGAGCGGGAGTTACGAGCAGTACTTC	TRBD2	TRBJ2-7	few	TRBV3-1
CATSRTLAQGPNTEAFF	TGTGCCACCAGCAGAACCCTCGCCCAGGGTCCGAACACTGAAGCTTTCTTT	-	TRBJ1-1	many	TRBV15
CASSQEDETDGYTF	TGTGCCAGCAGCCAAGAGGATGAGACCGATGGCTACACCTTC	-	TRBJ1-2	many	TRBV4-2
CASSLGSAGAVGNTIYF	TGTGCCAGCAGCTTAGGCTCTGCAGGGGCAGTGGGAAACACCATATATTTT	-	TRBJ1-3	many	TRBV7-2
CASSFLAGTGRFEQYF	TGTGCCAGCAGTTTCTTGGCCGGGACAGGGCGGTTCGAGCAGTACTTC	TRBD1	TRBJ2-7	-	TRBV2
CAYNRERVQETQYF	TGTGCCTACAACAGGGAGCGGGTCCAAGAGACCCAGTACTTC	-	TRBJ2-5	-	TRBV2
CASSLAAVNTEAFF	TGTGCCAGCAGCTTAGCGGCAGTGAACACTGAAGCTTTCTTT	-	TRBJ1-1	many	TRBV7-9
CASSAMGSSYEQYF	TGTGCCAGCAGTGCGATGGGCAGCTCCTACGAGCAGTACTTC	-	TRBJ2-7	-	TRBV6-4
CSASPGRFITEAFF	TGCAGTGCTAGTCCGGGACGATTTATTACTGAAGCTTTCTTT	-	TRBJ1-1	-	TRBV20-1
CASSQRQVSGANVLTF	TGCGCCAGCAGCCAACGACAGGTCTCTGGGGCCAACGTCCTGACTTTC	-	TRBJ2-6	many	TRBV5-1
CASTSPGRGTGYTF	TGCGCCAGCACGTCACCGGGCCGGGGAACGGGCTACACCTTC	-	TRBJ1-2	few	TRBV5-1
CSAIPGAISYEQYF	TGCAGTGCTATCCCCGGCGCCATCTCCTACGAGCAGTACTTC	-	TRBJ2-7	-	TRBV20-1
CASSLMGQLNTEAFF	TGCGCCAGCAGCTTAATGGGACAGTTGAACACTGAAGCTTTCTTT	TRBD1	TRBJ1-1	many	TRBV5-1
CSGGAAGNTIYF	TGCAGCGGGGGGGCAGCGGGAAACACCATATATTTT	-	TRBJ1-3	few	TRBV29-1
CASSWDPTGDSPLHF	TGTGCCAGCAGCTGGGATCCGACAGGGGATTCACCCCTCCACTTT	TRBD1	TRBJ1-6	-	TRBV9
CASSLRGGRAFETQYF	TGTGCCAGCAGCCTCCGTGGGGGGAGGGCCTTCGAGACCCAGTACTTC	TRBD2	TRBJ2-5	many	TRBV7-3
CAIATTGARGNTEAFF	TGTGCCATCGCGACCACGGGGGCGCGGGGGAACACTGAAGCTTTCTTT	-	TRBJ1-1	many	TRBV10-3
CASSMGLAGETQYF	TGTGCCAGCAGCATGGGACTAGCGGGAGAGACCCAGTACTTC	TRBD2	TRBJ2-5	-	TRBV7-9
CASSHSGNTIYF	TGTGCCAGCAGCCACTCCGGAAACACCATATATTTT	-	TRBJ1-3	many	TRBV7-9
CASSLTAGELDNQPQHF	TGTGCCAGCAGCTTAACGGCAGGGGAATTGGACAATCAGCCCCAGCATTTT	-	TRBJ1-5	few	TRBV7-9
CASSRQGVAVLTF	TGTGCCAGCAGTCGACAGGGGGTCGCCGTCCTGACTTTC	TRBD1	TRBJ2-6	-	TRBV2
CASSYTDSSYEQYF	TGTGCCAGCAGTTACACTGACAGCTCCTACGAGCAGTACTTC	-	TRBJ2-7	few	TRBV6-6
CASRGRGVTEAFF	TGTGCCAGCCGAGGCCGTGGTGTCACTGAAGCTTTCTTT	-	TRBJ1-1	few	TRBV5-6
CASSWGGGANYGYTF	TGTGCCAGCAGTTGGGGGGGGGGGGCCAACTATGGCTACACCTTC	-	TRBJ1-2	-	TRBV9
CASSRADRRDTEAFF	TGTGCCAGCTCGCGAGCCGATCGACGGGACACTGAAGCTTTCTTT	-	TRBJ1-1	-	TRBV9
CASSTRGLGGELFF	TGTGCCAGCAGCACCAGGGGGCTTGGCGGGGAGCTGTTTTTT	TRBD1	TRBJ2-2	-	TRBV5-4
CASSGGRTQYF	TGTGCCAGTAGTGGGGGCAGAACGCAGTATTTT	-	TRBJ2-3	-	TRBV19
CGSRSDSFNQPQHF	TGTGGCAGCAGATCGGACAGCTTTAATCAGCCCCAGCATTTT	-	TRBJ1-5	-	TRBV24-1
CASSPDTGETQYF	TGTGCCAGCAGCCCGGATACAGGAGAGACCCAGTACTTC	-	TRBJ2-5	-	TRBV7-9
CASSRPPAGHPRKQYF	TGTGCCAGCAGCCGGCCTCCAGCGGGACATCCACGGAAGCAGTACTTC	-	TRBJ2-7	-	TRBV5-4
CSARHLRGGLTQYF	TGCAGTGCTAGGCATTTGCGGGGGGGCCTGACGCAGTATTTT	TRBD2	TRBJ2-3	-	TRBV20-1
CASTVVTGAGGSPLHF	TGTGCCAGTACTGTTGTGACCGGGGCCGGCGGTTCACCCCTCCACTTT	-	TRBJ1-6	few	TRBV19
CAWTYGRGEFYGYTF	TGTGCCTGGACGTACGGCAGGGGAGAGTTCTATGGCTACACCTTC	-	TRBJ1-2	-	TRBV30
CATSDSGARGQPQHF	TGTGCCACCAGTGATTCTGGGGCAAGGGGACAGCCCCAGCATTTT	-	TRBJ1-5	many	TRBV24-1
CASSSQHRVEEQYF	TGTGCCAGCAGCTCTCAGCACAGGGTGGAAGAGCAGTACTTC	-	TRBJ2-7	-	TRBV14
CASRERQGDGSPLHF	TGCGCCAGCAGGGAACGACAGGGAGACGGATCACCCCTCCACTTT	TRBD1	TRBJ1-6	few	TRBV5-1
CASIGQGANTGELFF	TGTGCCAGTATTGGACAGGGCGCGAACACCGGGGAGCTGTTTTTT	TRBD1	TRBJ2-2	many	TRBV19
CAITPSGTGGSSYEQYF	TGTGCCATCACTCCATCTGGGACAGGGGGAAGCTCCTACGAGCAGTACTTC	TRBD1	TRBJ2-7	-	TRBV10-3
CASSHQWDSRREEQYF	TGTGCCAGCAGCCACCAATGGGACAGCCGCAGGGAGGAGCAGTACTTC	TRBD1	TRBJ2-7	-	TRBV7-3
CASSYSTGERGSPLHF	TGTGCCAGCAGTTACTCCACAGGGGAGAGGGGTTCACCCCTCCACTTT	TRBD1	TRBJ1-6	few	TRBV2
CATSGTTGTAHEQYF	TGTGCCACCAGTGGTACGACTGGGACAGCCCACGAGCAGTACTTC	TRBD1	TRBJ2-7	many	TRBV24-1